This record covers a single TCR beta chain. Its antigen is unknown. No clone much larger than this one lies a single base away; base qualities are absent. The immunoSEQ Assay, a bias-controlled multiplex PCR, was used to amplify TCRbeta CDR3 regions from genomic DNA. The source study handled its data this way. The number of nucleated cells in each sample was estimated by amplification of reference gene primers within the assay. Sequence reads were collapsed and filtered to measure the absolute abundance of every unique TCRbeta CDR3 rearrangement. For each sample, productive Simpson clonality was calculated by taking the square root of Simpson's diversity index across productive rearrangements. As stored in TCRdb, this immuneACCESS dataset retains in-frame rearrangements with V and J assigned. A fraction of the clones does not appear; measured against another copy, unresolved V genes explain less than half of the discrepancy, and the remainder lacks a known reason. That table is the source of V, J and clone size, and D and trimming were worked out from the DNA. The sample profile shows some 140,000 clones; approximately 88% of them were found once. The top ten clones comprise about 5.5% of the sample.

CDR1 and CDR2 were assigned from the germline V gene as LGHNA and YNFKEQ. From its cysteine to its phenylalanine, the CDR3 spans 15 amino acids. Only the CDR3 part of the read is kept: 45 bases, read in frame from the first base. The V end loses 5 bases and the J end loses 1 base, and a stretch of 14 bases separates them. The data originate from a study of blood T cell repertoires in COVID-19 (dated by TCRdb to 2020 to 2022). In the study overall: Samples from collaborators originated in the United States, Italy and Spain and spanned both the acute and convalescent phases of COVID-19. The repertoires were released in a freely available public database intended as a resource for research on the immune response to SARS-CoV-2. HLA class I and class II types, where available, came from metadata supplied by the sample provider rather than from assay-based typing. The prospective study material was composed of cDNA or gDNA derived from T cells, B-cell-depleted T cells, or PBMCs. Nearly every sample came with metadata listing a de-identified subject ID, COVID-19 status, age in years and sex. Samples were obtained from the ongoing ImmuneRACE study (first 160 participants) and from over 1,000 subjects provided by 6 global collaborators. Deeply sampled blood TCRbeta repertoires from subjects exposed to, actively infected with, or recovered from COVID-19 were included in the dataset.

Enrolling through a virtual design, the prospective study's participants ranged in age from roughly 18 to 100 years and lived across more than 20 United States geographic areas. Cohort assignment in the prospective study relied on participant-reported clinical history from a screening survey and a study questionnaire. Each participant in the prospective study had whole blood, serum and a nasopharyngeal or oropharyngeal swab collected by mobile phlebotomists. Participants in the prospective study had the option to provide additional blood draws and questionnaires over a roughly two-month period. Prospective study blood samples were shipped either frozen or at room temperature before DNA extraction. The paper as a whole reports these results and caveats: How much clinical and demographic metadata was included differed by source and by participant, and the metadata was provided uncurated.

This receptor was taken from a man between 40 and 49 years old with acute COVID-19. The sequenced sample consisted of PBMCs or T cells enriched from blood (not recorded which). The rearranged segments are TRBV4-2 and TRBJ1-2; a weak D assignment points to TRBD1 (5 bases agree). DNA sequence: TGTGCCAGCAGCTTCACTTCGACAGATAACTATGGCTACACCTTC. This is translated as CASSFTSTDNYGYTF.